Only one count was recorded for the clone carrying this T cell receptor (beta chain). The trim removed 2 bases at V and 4 bases at J, leaving 6 bases unmatched. CDR3 length: 14 amino acids. The germline V gene has CDR1 SGHKS and CDR2 YYEKEE (reference sequence). The sample is drawn from a study of cytomegalovirus exposure and HLA in healthy donors. The PCR contained 60 Vbeta and 13 Jbeta primers. This table comes from immunoSEQ multiplex PCR, and its TCRdb copy is limited to in-frame clones, with some not included. Of some 130,000 clones in the sample, 70% to 80% are singletons; the top ten hold 2% to 2.5%.

This chain uses TRBV5-5 with TRBJ2-7; 7 nucleotides match TRBD1. This receptor was taken from a man aged 25 to 40 in good health and CMV-seronegative. Specimen: PBMCs. CDR3: CASSFTGVAYEQYF. Here the CDR3 DNA reads TGTGCCAGCAGCTTTACAGGGGTTGCGTACGAGCAGTACTTC.